This passage covers 15 T cell receptor beta chains from one sample sequenced in a study of cytomegalovirus exposure and HLA in healthy donors. A multiplex PCR was run with 60 Vbeta primers and 13 Jbeta primers. Data came from immunoSEQ multiplex PCR; TCRdb stores just in-frame clones and leaves some out. The sample consists of 150,000 to 200,000 clones, 75% to 90% of them appearing once. Source material: PBMCs. Every receptor here comes from a woman aged 18-29 years in good health and CMV-seronegative.

The chain has TRBV29-1 and TRBJ2-4; perhaps TRBD2 as D (6 bases). Trimming cost V 7 bases and J 0 bases, with 13 bases left between them. CDR1 and CDR2 (germline): SQVTM, ANQGSEA. This CDR3 contains 14 residues. DNA for the CDR3: TGCAGCGCCGGGGACTTATTAGCCAAAAACATTCAGTACTTC. It translates to CSAGDLLAKNIQYF.

V is TRBV6-6 and J is TRBJ2-3; 9 bases align to TRBD1. The J segment lost 3 bases and the V segment lost 6 bases, leaving 7 bases of the junction unmatched. Germline CDR1 reads MNHNY; CDR2 reads SVGAGI (reference sequence). This CDR3 region has 15 residues. CDR3 DNA sequence: TGTGCCAGCAGGGACCGGGACAGGGCTACAGATACGCAGTATTTT. It specifies CASRDRDRATDTQYF.

J is TRBJ1-1 and V is TRBV28; possibly TRBD1 for D (6 bases). The length of the CDR3 is 13 residues. V shed 10 bases and J shed 0 bases, with 12 bases lying between them. Per the germline V gene, CDR1 is MDHEN and CDR2 is SYDVKM. The CDR3 here is CATRTAMNTEAFF. The CDR3 bases are TGTGCCACCCGGACAGCAATGAACACTGAAGCTTTCTTT.

This chain links TRBV7-2 with TRBJ2-2; no clear D gene. Looked up from germline, CDR1 is SGHTA and CDR2 is FQGNSA. Trimming cost V 5 bases and J 6 bases, with 4 bases left between them. This CDR3 is built from 11 residues. CDR3 sequence: CASSLPGELFF. CDR3 sequence (DNA): TGTGCCAGCAGCCTACCCGGGGAGCTGTTTTTT.

The gene calls are TRBV6-6 and TRBJ2-3; D possibly corresponds to TRBD2 (6 bases). The V end lost 6 bases, the J end lost 8 bases, and 12 bases lay between the germline ends. Germline V gives CDR1 MNHNY, CDR2 SVGAGI (reference sequence). The CDR3 sequence is 12 residues long. CDR3 residues: CASRGDGGTQYF. The CDR3 DNA reads as TGTGCCAGCAGGGGGGACGGGGGTACGCAGTATTTT.

The chain carries TRBV2 and TRBJ2-5; 11 bases align to TRBD1. Gene TRBJ2-7 matches the end of the DNA better, so the J call may be wrong. The germline V gene encodes CDR1 SNHLY and CDR2 FYNNEI. The CDR3 loop spans 15 amino acids. DNA for the CDR3: TGTGCCAGCAAAGCCGGGACAGGGGGTACAGGCGAGCAGTACTTC. It encodes CASKAGTGGTGEQYF.

For this clone: At one of its ends the junction is not consistent with the germline gene, which may arise from a read error. The rearrangement joins TRBV7-9 to TRBJ1-1; TRBD1 might be the D (5 bases). Per germline, CDR1 SEHNR and CDR2 FQNEAQ (reference sequence). The CDR3 is made up of 17 amino acids. CDR3 loop: CSSSRRAVGHLNTEAFF. The CDR3 DNA sequence: TGTTCCAGCAGCCGCAGAGCAGTAGGACACTTGAACACTGAAGCTTTCTTT.

V is TRBV6-5 and J is TRBJ2-1; 7 nucleotides align to TRBD2. Trimming removed 4 bases from V and 8 bases from J; junction bases left unmatched: 2. This CDR3 is built from 12 residues. Germline V gives CDR1 MNHEY, CDR2 SVGAGI. CDR3 in amino acids: CASSWSGDEQFF. The CDR3 DNA sequence: TGTGCCAGCAGTTGGAGCGGGGATGAGCAGTTCTTC.

The chain employs TRBV25-1 and TRBJ2-6; 7 positions agree with TRBD1. After removal of 5 bases from V and 1 base from J, the junction contained 11 bases not matched to a gene. CDR3 size: 18 residues. Germline V CDR1 and CDR2: MGHDK, SYGVNS. The CDR3 reads CASSFRTGFHSGANVLTF. Written as DNA, the CDR3 is TGTGCCAGCAGTTTCAGGACAGGCTTCCATTCTGGGGCCAACGTCCTGACTTTC. The full variable domain, rest sourced from reference TRBV25-1 and TRBJ2-6, is EADIYQTPRYLVIGTGKKITLECSQTMGHDKMYWYQQDPGMELHLIHYSYGVNSTEKGDLSSESTVSRIRTEHFPLTLESARPSHTSQYLCASSFRTGFHSGANVLTFGAGSRLTVL.

This clone was seen just once. The chain employs TRBV29-1 and TRBJ2-2; D possibly corresponds to TRBD2 (5 bases). From germline, CDR1 is SQVTM and CDR2 ANQGSEA. This CDR3 contains 14 residues. V was trimmed by 7 bases and J by 0 bases, leaving 12 bases between them. Here the CDR3 reads CSGQLGTNTGELFF. The DNA of the CDR3 is TGCAGCGGGCAACTAGGGACGAACACCGGGGAGCTGTTTTTT.

CDR3 DNA sequence: TGTGCCAGTAGTATAGAGGGGAGGACGCAGTATTTT. Translating it yields CASSIEGRTQYF. This chain joins TRBV19 and TRBJ2-3; maybe TRBD2 (6 bases). CDR3 length: 12 amino acids. Between the trimmed V and J ends, which lost 0 bases and 9 bases, there was a span of 7 bases. Germline V gives CDR1 LNHDA, CDR2 SQIVND (reference sequence). Using reference TRBV19 and TRBJ2-3 for the parts outside the CDR3, the full variable domain is DGGITQSPKYLFRKEGQNVTLSCEQNLNHDAMYWYRQDPGQGLRLIYYSQIVNDFQKGDIAEGYSVSREKKESFPLTVTSAQKNPTAFYLCASSIEGRTQYFGPGTRLTVL.

The chain employs TRBV5-5 and TRBJ2-7, with TRBD2 as a possible D gene (6 bases). Germline values: CDR1 SGHKS, CDR2 YYEKEE (reference sequence). The CDR3 consists of 14 residues. Deletions cut 2 bases from V and 3 bases from J, with 12 bases between. The DNA of the CDR3 is TGTGCCAGCAGCTTTTTGGGGGGAGTCTACGAGCAGTACTTC. This codes for CASSFLGGVYEQYF. Full variable domain (remainder filled in from reference TRBV5-5 and TRBJ2-7): DAGVTQSPTHLIKTRGQQVTLRCSPISGHKSVSWYQQVLGQGPQFIFQYYEKEERGRGNFPDRFSARQFPNYSSELNVNALLLGDSALYLCASSFLGGVYEQYFGPGTRLTVT.

This clone occurred a few times. The rearrangement uses TRBV4-1 and TRBJ2-1, with TRBD1 as a possible D gene (6 bases). Trimming pared 4 bases from V and 4 bases from J, leaving 17 bases between. Germline CDR1 reads MGHRA; CDR2 reads YSYEKL. This CDR3 has 16 amino acids. CDR3: CASSRPTGTKYNEQFF. DNA for the CDR3: TGCGCCAGCAGCCGACCCACCGGGACAAAGTACAATGAGCAGTTCTTC.

This clone came up once. The V and J genes are TRBV19 and TRBJ1-2; 8 nucleotides match TRBD1. Per germline, CDR1 LNHDA and CDR2 SQIVND (reference sequence). The CDR3 runs to 14 residues. With 4 bases clipped from V and 2 bases from J, the junction kept 3 bases outside the gene matches. The chain's CDR3 is CASSTRTGNYGYTF. CDR3 DNA sequence: TGTGCCAGTAGTACGCGGACAGGGAACTATGGCTACACCTTC.

The chain has TRBV12-5 and TRBJ2-3; D is unresolved. CDR3 size: 12 residues. Per germline, CDR1 LGHNT and CDR2 FRNRAP. V was shortened by 8 bases and J by 0 bases, with 6 bases between the two germline ends. Here the CDR3 DNA reads TGTGCTAGTATTTCTAGCACAGATACGCAGTATTTT. Translating it yields CASISSTDTQYF.